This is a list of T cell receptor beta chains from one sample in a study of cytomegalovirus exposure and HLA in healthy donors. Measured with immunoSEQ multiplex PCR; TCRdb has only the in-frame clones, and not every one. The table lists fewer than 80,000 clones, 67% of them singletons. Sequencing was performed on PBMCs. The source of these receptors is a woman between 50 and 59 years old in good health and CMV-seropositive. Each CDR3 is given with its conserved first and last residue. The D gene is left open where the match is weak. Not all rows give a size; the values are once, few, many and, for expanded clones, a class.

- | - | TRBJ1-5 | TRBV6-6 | TGTGCCAGCAGTTCCCGGGGGATTCAGCCCCAGCATTTT | CASSSRGIQPQHF
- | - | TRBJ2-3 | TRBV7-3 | TGTGCCAGCAGCATCTCACTACGTGATACGCAGTATTTT | CASSISLRDTQYF
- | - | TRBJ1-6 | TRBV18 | TGTGCCAGCTCACTAAACGGGCCCGGGAGCTCCTATAATTCACCCCTCCACTTT | CASSLNGPGSSYNSPLHF
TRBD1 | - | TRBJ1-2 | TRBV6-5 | TGTGCCAGCAGTTCATCCCGACAGGGGGCAGGAGGCTACACCTTC | CASSSSRQGAGGYTF
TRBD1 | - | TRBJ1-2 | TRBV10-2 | TGCGCCAGCGGCAGGGGGCGTCGGGGCGGCTACACCTTC | CASGRGRRGGYTF
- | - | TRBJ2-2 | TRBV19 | TGTGCCAGTAGTATAGTCCGGGGATGGAACACCGGGGAGCTGTTTTTT | CASSIVRGWNTGELFF
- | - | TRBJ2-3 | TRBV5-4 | TGTGCCAGCAGCTTGACAGGAACTACAGATACGCAGTATTTT | CASSLTGTTDTQYF
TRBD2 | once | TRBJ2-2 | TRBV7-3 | TGTGCCAGCAGCTTAGCGGGGGGGATGACCGGGGAGCTGTTTTTT | CASSLAGGMTGELFF
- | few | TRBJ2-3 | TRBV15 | TGTGCCACCAGCAGAGTAGTAGAAGCCACAGATACGCAGTATTTT | CATSRVVEATDTQYF
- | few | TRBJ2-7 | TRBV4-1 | TGCGCCAGCAGCCAAGCTGCGGGGACCCTAGAGCAGTACTTC | CASSQAAGTLEQYF
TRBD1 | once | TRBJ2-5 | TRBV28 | TGTGCCAGCAGTTCCCGGGACAGTCCTCAAGAGACCCAGTACTTC | CASSSRDSPQETQYF
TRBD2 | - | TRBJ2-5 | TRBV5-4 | TGTGCCAGCAGCCTCCCGGGGGGGGTAGGACAAGAGACCCAGTACTTC | CASSLPGGVGQETQYF
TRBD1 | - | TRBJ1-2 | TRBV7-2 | TGTGCCAGCAGCTCCCCCCTGACAGGGAACTATGGCTACACCTTC | CASSSPLTGNYGYTF
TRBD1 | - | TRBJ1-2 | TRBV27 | TGTGCCAGCAGTTCCCTACAGGGGCTCGGGGGCTACACCTTC | CASSSLQGLGGYTF
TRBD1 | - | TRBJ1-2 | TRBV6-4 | TGTGCCAGCAGCCCAGGACGCAGGACAGGTGGTGGCTACACCTTC | CASSPGRRTGGGYTF
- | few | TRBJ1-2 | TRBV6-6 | TGTGCCAGCAGTTACGTGCAGGACTCCTTTAACTATGGCTACACCTTC | CASSYVQDSFNYGYTF
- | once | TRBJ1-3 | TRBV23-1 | TGCGCCAGCAGTCAATCTTCCTCAGGGATCGGAAACACCATATATTTT | CASSQSSSGIGNTIYF
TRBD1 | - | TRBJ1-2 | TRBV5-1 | TGCGCCAGCAGCTTGGCGGGACAGGGACTGAACTATGGCTACACCTTC | CASSLAGQGLNYGYTF
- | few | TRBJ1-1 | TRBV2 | TGTGCCAGCAGTGAAACAGGCAGGCTTGTTCGTGAAGCTTTCTTT | CASSETGRLVREAFF
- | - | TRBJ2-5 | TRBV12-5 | TGTGCTAGTGGTTCTGGGGGAGGAGAGACCCAGTACTTC | CASGSGGGETQYF
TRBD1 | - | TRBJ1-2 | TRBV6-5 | TGTGCCAGCAGTCGGGACAGGCAGTACTATGGCTACACCTTC | CASSRDRQYYGYTF
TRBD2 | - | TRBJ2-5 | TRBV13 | TGTGCCAGCAGCCGAGGACTAGCGGGGGGAGAGACCCAGTACTTC | CASSRGLAGGETQYF
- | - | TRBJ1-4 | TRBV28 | TGTGCCACGGGGCGGGACGGGGAAAAACTGTTTTTT | CATGRDGEKLFF
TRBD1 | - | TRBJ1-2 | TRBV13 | TGTGCCAGCATCAGGGGGCGAACATATATAGGTGGCTACACCTTC | CASIRGRTYIGGYTF
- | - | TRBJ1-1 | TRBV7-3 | TGTGCCAGCAGTTGGGGGGACACTGAAGCTTTCTTT | CASSWGDTEAFF
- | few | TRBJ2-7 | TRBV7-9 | TGTGCCAGCAGCATTACTCGACTAGTCACCTACGAGCAGTACTTC | CASSITRLVTYEQYF
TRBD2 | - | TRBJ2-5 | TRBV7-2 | TGTGCCAGCAGCTTCTTAGCGGGGGCGGGGGAGACCCAGTACTTC | CASSFLAGAGETQYF
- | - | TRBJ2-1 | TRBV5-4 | TGTGCCAGCACCCGACGTGACAGGGAGGACAATGAGCAGTTCTTC | CASTRRDREDNEQFF
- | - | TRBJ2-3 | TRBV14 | TGTGCCAGCAGAGGGGGAACGGATACGCAGTATTTT | CASRGGTDTQYF
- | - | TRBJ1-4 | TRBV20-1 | TGCAGTGCTTTGAGGGAAAAACTGTTTTTT | CSALREKLFF
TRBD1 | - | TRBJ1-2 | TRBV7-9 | TGTGCCAGCAGCTACGGGACAGGCAATTCTAACTATGGCTACACCTTC | CASSYGTGNSNYGYTF
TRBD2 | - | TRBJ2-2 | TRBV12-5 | TGTGCTAGTGGTTTGGCCGCGGGGGGCACCGGGGAGCTGTTTTTT | CASGLAAGGTGELFF
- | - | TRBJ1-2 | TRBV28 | TGTGCCAGCAGTCCCCCGGACAAGTACTATGGCTACACCTTC | CASSPPDKYYGYTF
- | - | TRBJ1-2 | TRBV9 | TGTGCCAGCAGCGTTACATCTGGACAAGCCTTGTATGGCTACACCTTC | CASSVTSGQALYGYTF
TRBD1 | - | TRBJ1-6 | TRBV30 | TGTGCCCTAGTCAGGGGGAATTCACCCCTCCACTTT | CALVRGNSPLHF
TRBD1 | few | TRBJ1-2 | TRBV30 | TGTGCCTGGAGCTTACCCCCTACAGGGGGCCTTGGCTACACCTTC | CAWSLPPTGGLGYTF
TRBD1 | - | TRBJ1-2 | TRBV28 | TGTGCCAGCAGGACAGGGGGAGATACTGGCTACACCTTC | CASRTGGDTGYTF
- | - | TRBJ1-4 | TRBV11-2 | TGTGCCAGCAGCTCTGAGTTAGCAACTAATGAAAAACTGTTTTTT | CASSSELATNEKLFF
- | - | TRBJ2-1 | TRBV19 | TGTGCCAGTAGTATCCGGGGCTCCTACAATGAGCAGTTCTTC | CASSIRGSYNEQFF
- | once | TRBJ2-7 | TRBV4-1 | TGCGCCAGCAGCTACCGGGATACCGGGTCCTACGAGCAGTACTTC | CASSYRDTGSYEQYF
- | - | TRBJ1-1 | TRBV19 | TGTGCCAGTTGGGGAGGTGCAGGGCACACTGAAGCTTTCTTT | CASWGGAGHTEAFF
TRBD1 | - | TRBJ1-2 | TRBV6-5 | TGTGCCAGCAGAAACAGGGGAAACTATGGCTACACCTTC | CASRNRGNYGYTF
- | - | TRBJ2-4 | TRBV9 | TGTGCCAGCAGCGTAGGGGCTGGATCGGACATTCAGTACTTC | CASSVGAGSDIQYF
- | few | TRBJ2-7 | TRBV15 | TGTGCCACCAGCAGAGCCGAGGGTGGCGAGCAGTACTTC | CATSRAEGGEQYF
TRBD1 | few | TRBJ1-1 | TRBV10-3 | TGTGCCATCAGTGCCGACAGGGGGAAGAACACTGAAGCTTTCTTT | CAISADRGKNTEAFF
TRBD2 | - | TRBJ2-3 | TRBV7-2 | TGTGCCAGCAGCCCAGGCGGCGGGGGGTCCACAGATACGCAGTATTTT | CASSPGGGGSTDTQYF
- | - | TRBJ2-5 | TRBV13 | TGTGCCAGCAGCTTGTGGCCGGGCCAAGAGACCCAGTACTTC | CASSLWPGQETQYF
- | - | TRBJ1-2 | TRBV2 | TGTGCCAGCAGTCTTACCGGGACTCCGGGAGGATCTAACGGCTATGGCTACACCTTC | CASSLTGTPGGSNGYGYTF
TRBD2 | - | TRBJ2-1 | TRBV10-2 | TGCGCCAGCAAGGGGCGCGGGGGGGCGTCCAATGAGCAGTTCTTC | CASKGRGGASNEQFF
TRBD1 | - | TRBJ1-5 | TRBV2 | TGTGCCAGCAGTGTGGACAGGGACGACAAAGGGAATCAGCCCCAGCATTTT | CASSVDRDDKGNQPQHF
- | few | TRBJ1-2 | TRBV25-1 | TGTGCCAGCAGCCCCAAGGGGTCGGCTAACTATGGCTACACCTTC | CASSPKGSANYGYTF
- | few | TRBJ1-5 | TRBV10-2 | TGCGCCAGCAGTGACCTAAAGGGAGGGAAGTCGAGATGGAATCAGCCCCAGCATTTT | CASSDLKGGKSRWNQPQHF
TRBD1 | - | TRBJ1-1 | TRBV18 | TGTGCCAGCTCCCTAATGCTACAGGGGGCGAGCACTGAAGCTTTCTTT | CASSLMLQGASTEAFF
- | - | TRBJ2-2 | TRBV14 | TGTGCCAGCAGCCAAGTAACAGATACCGGGGAGCTGTTTTTT | CASSQVTDTGELFF